These 17 T cell receptor beta chains were sequenced from one sample in a study of blood T cell repertoires in COVID-19. The table came from immunoSEQ multiplex PCR; TCRdb's copy has only in-frame clones and leaves some out. This sample has hundreds of thousands of clones; 70% to 90% occur once, and the top ten carry approximately 2%. Sequencing input: PBMCs or T cells enriched from blood (not recorded which). Source of these receptors: a young woman with acute COVID-19.

The chain carries TRBV9 and TRBJ2-5; 8 positions match TRBD2. Trimming cost V 0 bases and J 4 bases; bases outside gene matches: 8. The CDR3 has 16 residues. The V gene's germline CDR1 is SGDLS and CDR2 YYNGEE. CDR3 in amino acids: CASSVEVGGASETQYF. CDR3 coding DNA: TGTGCCAGCAGCGTAGAGGTCGGGGGGGCGTCAGAGACCCAGTACTTC.

The V call is TRBV7-9, the J call TRBJ1-6; 7 nucleotides agree with TRBD1. Germline loops: CDR1 SEHNR, CDR2 FQNEAQ (reference sequence). The CDR3 has 16 residues. The trim removed 5 bases at V and 8 bases at J, leaving 12 bases unmatched. CDR3 nucleotide sequence: TGTGCCAGCAGCCGCCAACTGCGGCAGGGGGATTCACCCCTCCACTTT. It specifies CASSRQLRQGDSPLHF.

The rearrangement joins TRBV11-2 to TRBJ2-7; 8 bases map to TRBD2. The V gene end was trimmed by 5 bases and the J gene end by 0 bases; junction bases not matched to a gene: 12. The germline CDR1 and CDR2 sequences are SGHAT and FQNNGV. This CDR3 spans 17 amino acids. Here the CDR3 reads CASSPLALAEYSYEQYF. The CDR3 nucleotides are TGTGCCAGCAGCCCGTTAGCACTAGCGGAGTACTCCTACGAGCAGTACTTC.

The CDR3 DNA reads TGTGCCACCAGTGCCGAGGGCTATGGCTACACCTTC. This gives the protein CATSAEGYGYTF. The chain combines TRBV24-1 with TRBJ1-2, with D hard to call. Trimming stripped 5 bases from V and 4 bases from J, with 7 bases between. Germline CDR1 is KGHDR and CDR2 is SFDVKD. CDR3 length: 12 residues.

The gene calls are TRBV7-9 and TRBJ2-3; 10 positions match TRBD1. The trim removed 8 bases at V and 4 bases at J, leaving 6 bases unmatched. This CDR3 is built from 14 residues. Germline values: CDR1 SEHNR, CDR2 FQNEAQ (reference sequence). DNA for the CDR3: TGTGCCAGCGTCCGGGACAGGGGAGCAGATACGCAGTATTTT. Translation: CASVRDRGADTQYF.

V and J are TRBV3-1 (or the pseudogene TRBV3-2) and TRBJ2-5, with TRBD1 matching over 8 bases. The CDR3 length is 14 residues. Germline V gene lookup returns CDR1 LGHDT and CDR2 YNNKEL (reference sequence). After removal of 1 base from V and 4 bases from J, the junction contained 2 bases not matched to a gene. DNA of the CDR3: TGTGCCAGCAGCCAAGCAGGGGGCCGAGAGACCCAGTACTTC. Its translation is CASSQAGGRETQYF.

The chain combines TRBV18 with TRBJ2-7; 11 nucleotides match TRBD2. V shed 0 bases and J 9 bases; nucleotides not matched to a gene: 13. The CDR3 sequence is 17 residues long. Germline loops: CDR1 KGHSH, CDR2 LQKENI. The CDR3 is CASSPPPRGLAGTVQYF. CDR3 in DNA: TGTGCCAGCTCACCACCACCCCGCGGACTAGCGGGCACAGTGCAGTACTTC.

The J gene is TRBJ2-3, the V gene TRBV10-2; a possible D gene is TRBD2 (5 bases). Germline CDR1 is WSHSY and CDR2 is SAAADI. Trimming cost V 7 bases and J 2 bases, with 16 bases left between them. The CDR3 loop spans 15 amino acids. The CDR3 DNA follows: TGCGCCAGCACCCATTTAGAGGGATACACAGATACGCAGTATTTT. It translates to CASTHLEGYTDTQYF.

This sequence joins TRBV30 and TRBJ1-6; D is unresolved. Per the germline V gene, CDR1 is GTSNPN and CDR2 is SVGIG (reference sequence). There are 13 residues in the CDR3. V lost 0 bases to trimming and J lost 7 bases, with 7 bases between them. CDR3 sequence (DNA): TGTGCCTGGAGTGTACGGAGCAATTCACCCCTCCACTTT. It encodes CAWSVRSNSPLHF.

The chain has TRBV7-2 and TRBJ2-7; D is perhaps TRBD1 (6 bases). V lost 1 base, J lost 3 bases, and 7 bases lay in between. CDR3 length equals 13 residues. Germline V CDR1 and CDR2: SGHTA, FQGNSA. CDR3 in amino acids: CASSLGTVYEQYF. Written as DNA, the CDR3 is TGTGCCAGCAGCTTAGGGACAGTCTACGAGCAGTACTTC.

The table lists this clone with a count of one. The V call is TRBV4-3, the J call TRBJ1-5; no firm D call. The CDR3 is made up of 14 amino acids. Trimming removed 4 bases from V and 5 bases from J, with 12 bases in between. Germline CDR1 reads LGHNA; CDR2 reads YSLEER. CDR3 in amino acids: CASSPTDGDQPQHF. CDR3 DNA: TGCGCCAGCAGCCCCACGGACGGGGATCAGCCCCAGCATTTT.

This clone occurred once. The chain links TRBV6-5 to TRBJ1-6; 9 bases line up with TRBD1. Germline CDR1 MNHEY, CDR2 SVGAGI. The CDR3 runs to 15 residues. Trimming removed 3 bases from V and 7 bases from J; junction bases left unmatched: 4. CDR3 sequence (DNA): TGTGCCAGCAGTTATGGGGGGACAGGGAATTCACCCCTCCACTTT. Translated: CASSYGGTGNSPLHF.

This clone was observed a handful of times. Other DNA sequences from this sample encode an identical CDR3 as well. The chain has TRBV9 and TRBJ1-2; TRBD1 aligns across 7 bases. V was pared by 0 bases and J by 4 bases, with 3 bases of the junction left unmatched. Germline lookup yields CDR1 SGDLS and CDR2 YYNGEE. This CDR3 has 14 residues. As DNA, the CDR3 is TGTGCCAGCAGCGTAGGTGGGGACAGCTATGGCTACACCTTC. It encodes CASSVGGDSYGYTF. The entire variable domain, with the rest obtained from reference TRBV9 and TRBJ1-2, is as follows: DSGVTQTPKHLITATGQRVTLRCSPRSGDLSVYWYQQSLDQGLQFLIQYYNGEERAKGNILERFSAQQFPDLHSELNLSSLELGDSALYFCASSVGGDSYGYTFGSGTRLTVV.

This sequence joins TRBV10-2 and TRBJ1-1, with 7 bases aligning to TRBD1. Trimming took 5 bases from V and 8 from J; bases not matched to a gene: 11. The germline gives CDR1 WSHSY, CDR2 SAAADI. CDR3 length: 14 amino acids. Here the CDR3 reads CASSKQGLRPEAFF. The CDR3 bases are TGCGCCAGCAGTAAACAGGGGCTCCGTCCCGAAGCTTTCTTT.

This clone has just one count. This chain joins TRBV27 and TRBJ1-1; D may be TRBD1 (6 bases). Germline V lookup: CDR1 MNHEY, CDR2 SMNVEV (reference sequence). With 3 bases removed from V and 5 bases from J, the gap between germline ends came to 25 bases. The CDR3 has 18 residues. CDR3 loop: CASSFLRQVGDLKTEAFF. The CDR3 region has the DNA TGTGCCAGCAGTTTTCTAAGACAGGTAGGGGATCTTAAAACTGAAGCTTTCTTT.

This clone was counted between two and nine times. The V gene is TRBV10-3, the J gene TRBJ1-4; D not resolved. CDR1 ENHRY and CDR2 SYGVKD come from the germline V gene. The CDR3 sequence is 15 residues long. V lost 0 bases to trimming and J lost 2 bases, with 7 bases between them. CDR3 bases: TGTGCCATCAGTGAGTCGACTGGGACTAATGAAAAACTGTTTTTT. This encodes CAISESTGTNEKLFF.

The CDR3 reads CASSLGQGSYMNTEAFF. DNA for the CDR3: TGTGCCAGCAGCTTAGGACAGGGAAGTTACATGAACACTGAAGCTTTCTTT. The J gene is TRBJ1-1, the V gene TRBV7-6, with 7 bases identical to TRBD1. Germline V gene data show CDR1 as SGHVS and CDR2 as FNYEAQ. The CDR3 loop spans 17 amino acids. V lost 1 base, J lost 0 bases, and 8 bases stayed unmatched.